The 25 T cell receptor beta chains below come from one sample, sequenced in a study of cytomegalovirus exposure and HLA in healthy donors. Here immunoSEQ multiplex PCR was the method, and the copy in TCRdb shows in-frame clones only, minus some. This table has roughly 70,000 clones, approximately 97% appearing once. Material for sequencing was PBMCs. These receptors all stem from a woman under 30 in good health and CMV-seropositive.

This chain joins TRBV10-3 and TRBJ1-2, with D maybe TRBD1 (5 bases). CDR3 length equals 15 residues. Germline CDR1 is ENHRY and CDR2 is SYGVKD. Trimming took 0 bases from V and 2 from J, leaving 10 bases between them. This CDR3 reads CAISESRQPNYGYTF. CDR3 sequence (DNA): TGTGCCATCAGTGAGTCGAGACAGCCCAACTATGGCTACACCTTC.

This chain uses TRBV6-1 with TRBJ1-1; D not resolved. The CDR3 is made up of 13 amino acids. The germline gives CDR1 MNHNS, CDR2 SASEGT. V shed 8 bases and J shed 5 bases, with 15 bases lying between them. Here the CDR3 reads CASRQITGTEAFF. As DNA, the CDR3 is TGTGCCAGCCGACAAATAACGGGGACTGAAGCTTTCTTT.

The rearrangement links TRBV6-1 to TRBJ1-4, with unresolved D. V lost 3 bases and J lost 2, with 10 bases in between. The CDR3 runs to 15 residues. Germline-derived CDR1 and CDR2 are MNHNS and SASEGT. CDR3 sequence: CASSDGAGTNEKLFF. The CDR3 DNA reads TGTGCCAGCAGTGATGGAGCCGGGACTAATGAAAAACTGTTTTTT.

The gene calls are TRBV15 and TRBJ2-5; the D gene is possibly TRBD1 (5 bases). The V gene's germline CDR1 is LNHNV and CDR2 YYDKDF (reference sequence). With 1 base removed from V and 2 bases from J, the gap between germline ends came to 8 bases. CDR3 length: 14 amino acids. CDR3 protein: CATSRVDNQETQYF. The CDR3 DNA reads TGTGCCACCAGCAGAGTGGACAATCAAGAGACCCAGTACTTC.

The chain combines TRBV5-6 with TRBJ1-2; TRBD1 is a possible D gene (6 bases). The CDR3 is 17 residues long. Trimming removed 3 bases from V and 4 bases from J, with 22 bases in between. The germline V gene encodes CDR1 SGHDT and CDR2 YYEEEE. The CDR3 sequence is CASSSYTTGPFAYGYTF. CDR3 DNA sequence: TGTGCCAGCAGCTCCTACACTACAGGGCCGTTTGCCTATGGCTACACCTTC.

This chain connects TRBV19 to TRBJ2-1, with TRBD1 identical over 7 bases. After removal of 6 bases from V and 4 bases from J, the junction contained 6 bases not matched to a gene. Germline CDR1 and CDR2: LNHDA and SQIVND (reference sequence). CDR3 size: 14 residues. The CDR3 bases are TGTGCCAGTAGCGGCCAGACAGGGTACAATGAGCAGTTCTTC. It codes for CASSGQTGYNEQFF.

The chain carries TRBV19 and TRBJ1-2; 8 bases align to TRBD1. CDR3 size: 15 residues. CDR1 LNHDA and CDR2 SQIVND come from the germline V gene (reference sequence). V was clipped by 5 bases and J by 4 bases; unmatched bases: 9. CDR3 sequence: CASSPQGAQIYGYTF. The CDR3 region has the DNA TGTGCCAGTAGTCCGCAGGGGGCTCAAATCTATGGCTACACCTTC.

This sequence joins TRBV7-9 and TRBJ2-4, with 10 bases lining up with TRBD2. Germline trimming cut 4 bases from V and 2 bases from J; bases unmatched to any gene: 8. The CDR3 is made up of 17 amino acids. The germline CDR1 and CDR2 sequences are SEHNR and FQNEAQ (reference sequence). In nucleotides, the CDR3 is TGTGCCAGCAGCTCGACTCAGGGACTAGCGTCCAAAAACATTCAGTACTTC. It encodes CASSSTQGLASKNIQYF.

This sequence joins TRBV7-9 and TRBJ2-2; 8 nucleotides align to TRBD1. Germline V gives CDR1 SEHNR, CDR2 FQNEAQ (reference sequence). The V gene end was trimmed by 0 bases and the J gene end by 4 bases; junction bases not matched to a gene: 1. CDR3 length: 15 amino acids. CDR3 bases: TGTGCCAGCAGCTTAGCAGGGACAGGCACCGGGGAGCTGTTTTTT. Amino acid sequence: CASSLAGTGTGELFF.

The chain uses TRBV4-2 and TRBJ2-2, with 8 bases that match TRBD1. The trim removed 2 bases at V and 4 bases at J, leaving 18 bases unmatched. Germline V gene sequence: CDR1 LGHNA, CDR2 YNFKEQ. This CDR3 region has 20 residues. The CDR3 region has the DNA TGTGCCAGCAGCCAAATACCCGGACCCGGACTGGACAGGGTCACCGGGGAGCTGTTTTTT. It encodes CASSQIPGPGLDRVTGELFF.

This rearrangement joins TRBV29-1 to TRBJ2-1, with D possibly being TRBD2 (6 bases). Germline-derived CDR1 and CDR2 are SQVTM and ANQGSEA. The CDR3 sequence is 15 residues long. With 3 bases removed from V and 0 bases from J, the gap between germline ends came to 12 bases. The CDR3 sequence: CSVEVSGRSYNEQFF. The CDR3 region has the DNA TGCAGCGTTGAGGTTAGCGGACGCTCCTACAATGAGCAGTTCTTC.

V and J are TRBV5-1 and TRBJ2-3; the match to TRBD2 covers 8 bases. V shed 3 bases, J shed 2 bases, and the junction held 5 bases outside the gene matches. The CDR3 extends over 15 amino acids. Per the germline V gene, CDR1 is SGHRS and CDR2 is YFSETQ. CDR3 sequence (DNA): TGCGCCAGCAGCTCTGCGGGAGGACACACAGATACGCAGTATTTT. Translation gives CASSSAGGHTDTQYF.

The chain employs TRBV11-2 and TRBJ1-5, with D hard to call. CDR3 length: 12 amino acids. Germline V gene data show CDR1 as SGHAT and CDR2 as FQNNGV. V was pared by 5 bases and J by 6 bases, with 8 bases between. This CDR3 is CASSTRGQPQHF. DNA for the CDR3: TGTGCCAGCAGCACACGAGGTCAGCCCCAGCATTTT. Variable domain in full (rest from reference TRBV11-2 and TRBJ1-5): EAGVAQSPRYKIIEKRQSVAFWCNPISGHATLYWYQQILGQGPKLLIQFQNNGVVDDSQLPKDRFSAERLKGVDSTLKIQPAKLEDSAVYLCASSTRGQPQHFGDGTRLSIL.

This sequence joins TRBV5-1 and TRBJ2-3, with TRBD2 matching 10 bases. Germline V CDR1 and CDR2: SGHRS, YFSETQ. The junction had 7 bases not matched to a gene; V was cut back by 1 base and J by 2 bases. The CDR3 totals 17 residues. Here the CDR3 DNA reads TGCGCCAGCAGCTTGAATAGAGCGGGAGGGCCCACAGATACGCAGTATTTT. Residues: CASSLNRAGGPTDTQYF.

The CDR3 loop is CAWSVGGPWNTEAFF. In DNA, the CDR3 is TGTGCCTGGAGTGTAGGGGGACCTTGGAACACTGAAGCTTTCTTT. The chain links TRBV30 to TRBJ1-1; D is possibly TRBD1 (6 bases). Germline CDR1 is GTSNPN and CDR2 is SVGIG (reference sequence). This CDR3 is built from 15 residues. V lost 0 bases to trimming and J lost 1 base, with 12 bases between them.

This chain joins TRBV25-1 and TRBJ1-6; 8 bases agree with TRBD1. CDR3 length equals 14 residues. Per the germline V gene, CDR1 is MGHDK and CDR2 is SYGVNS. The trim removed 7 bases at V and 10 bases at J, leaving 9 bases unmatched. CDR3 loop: CASMPDRDVSPLHF. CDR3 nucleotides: TGTGCCAGCATGCCGGACAGGGATGTGTCACCCCTCCACTTT.

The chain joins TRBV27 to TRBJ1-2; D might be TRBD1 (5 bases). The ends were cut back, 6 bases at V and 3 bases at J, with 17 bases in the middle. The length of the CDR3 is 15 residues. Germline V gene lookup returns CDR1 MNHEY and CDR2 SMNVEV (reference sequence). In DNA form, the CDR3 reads TGTGCCAGCAGGGGTAGGATGGACACGGACTATGGCTACACCTTC. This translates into CASRGRMDTDYGYTF.

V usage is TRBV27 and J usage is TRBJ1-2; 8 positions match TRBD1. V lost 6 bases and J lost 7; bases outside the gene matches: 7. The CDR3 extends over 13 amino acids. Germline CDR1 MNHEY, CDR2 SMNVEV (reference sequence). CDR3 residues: CASSLGQGGGYTF. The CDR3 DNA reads TGTGCCAGCAGCCTAGGACAGGGAGGTGGCTACACCTTC.

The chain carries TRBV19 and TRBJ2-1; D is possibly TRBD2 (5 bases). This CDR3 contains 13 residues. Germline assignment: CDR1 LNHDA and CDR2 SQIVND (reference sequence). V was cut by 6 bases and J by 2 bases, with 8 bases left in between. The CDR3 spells CASRTGTYNEQFF. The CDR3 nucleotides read TGTGCCAGTAGGACGGGAACCTACAATGAGCAGTTCTTC.

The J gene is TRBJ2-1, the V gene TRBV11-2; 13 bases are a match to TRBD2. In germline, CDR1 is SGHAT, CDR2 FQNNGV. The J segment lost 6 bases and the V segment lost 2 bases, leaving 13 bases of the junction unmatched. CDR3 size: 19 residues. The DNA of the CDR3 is TGTGCCAGCAGCTTACGGGGACTAGCGGGGTGGGGCTCGGTCAATGAGCAGTTCTTC. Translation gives CASSLRGLAGWGSVNEQFF. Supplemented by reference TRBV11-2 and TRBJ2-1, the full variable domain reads EAGVAQSPRYKIIEKRQSVAFWCNPISGHATLYWYQQILGQGPKLLIQFQNNGVVDDSQLPKDRFSAERLKGVDSTLKIQPAKLEDSAVYLCASSLRGLAGWGSVNEQFFGPGTRLTVL.

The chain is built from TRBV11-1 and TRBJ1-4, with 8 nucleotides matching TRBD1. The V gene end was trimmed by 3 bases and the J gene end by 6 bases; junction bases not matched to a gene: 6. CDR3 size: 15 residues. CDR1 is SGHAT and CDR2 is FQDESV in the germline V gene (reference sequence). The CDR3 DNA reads TGTGCCAGCAGCTTTAGCCAGGGGGCTGATGAAAAACTGTTTTTT. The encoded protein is CASSFSQGADEKLFF.

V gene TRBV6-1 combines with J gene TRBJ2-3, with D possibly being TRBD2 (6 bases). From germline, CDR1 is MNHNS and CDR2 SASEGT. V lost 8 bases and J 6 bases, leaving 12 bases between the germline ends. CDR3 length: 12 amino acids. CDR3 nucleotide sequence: TGTGCCAGCGGGGACTGGGGGGATACGCAGTATTTT. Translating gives CASGDWGDTQYF.

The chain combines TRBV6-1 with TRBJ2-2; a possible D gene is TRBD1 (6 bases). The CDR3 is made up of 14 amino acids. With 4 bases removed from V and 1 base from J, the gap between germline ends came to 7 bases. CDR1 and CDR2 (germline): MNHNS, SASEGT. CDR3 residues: CASSGGQNTGELFF. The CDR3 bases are TGTGCCAGCAGTGGGGGACAGAACACCGGGGAGCTGTTTTTT.

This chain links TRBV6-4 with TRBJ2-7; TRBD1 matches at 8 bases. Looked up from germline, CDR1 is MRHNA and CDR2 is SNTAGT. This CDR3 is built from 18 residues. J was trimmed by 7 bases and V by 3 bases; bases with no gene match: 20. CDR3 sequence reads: CASSEPWTGTFAWREQYF. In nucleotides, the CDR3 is TGTGCCAGCAGTGAACCTTGGACAGGGACCTTTGCGTGGCGGGAGCAGTACTTC.

The CDR3, as DNA: TGTGCCTGGAGTAACCCGGGACAGGGGACCTACGAGCAGTACTTC. This sequence encodes CAWSNPGQGTYEQYF. V and J are TRBV30 and TRBJ2-7; the match to TRBD1 covers 10 bases. V lost 2 bases, J lost 2 bases, and 6 bases stayed unmatched. Germline V gives CDR1 GTSNPN, CDR2 SVGIG (reference sequence). CDR3 length: 15 residues.